These 2 T cell receptor beta chains share one sample of origin, sequenced in a study of T-cell reconstitution after alpha-beta-depleted transplantation in children (dated by TCRdb to the mid-2010s). The library was prepared using PCR. Sequenced using an Illumina HiSeq 2500. Molecular barcoding was employed in the preparation of TCR libraries, with unique molecular identifiers being used to normalize TCRbeta repertoire quantification. The public reads were reprocessed in TCRdb via fastp at Q25 and MiXCR, keeping in-frame beta chains. Records with the same CDR3 protein are collapsed into one entry carrying the most frequent genes and DNA. The sample includes fewer than 120,000 distinct CDR3 sequences, with 9% to 12% observed a single time. Around 8.5% of the sample belongs to the ten largest clones. The specimen comprised PBMCs from the stem cell graft donor, sampled from the stem cell graft. These receptors all come from a human donor who donated a stem cell graft to a child with acute lymphoblastic leukemia.

Concerning this clonotype itself: This may stem from a read error, because a much larger clone lies one nucleotide away. The rearrangement uses TRBV27 and TRBJ2-4; 7 bases fit TRBD1. Germline-derived CDR1 and CDR2 are MNHEY and SMNVEV (reference sequence). The CDR3 is made up of 16 amino acids. CDR3 protein: CASSLRQGIAKNSQYF. The CDR3 nucleotides read TGTGCCAGCAGTTTACGACAGGGAATAGCCAAAAACAGTCAGTACTTC.

This clonotype was detected ten times or more. The chain employs TRBV28 and TRBJ2-7; the match to TRBD2 covers 7 bases. The CDR3 is 15 residues long. Germline CDR1 MDHEN, CDR2 SYDVKM. Unmatched junction bases numbered 9, after V lost 4 bases and J lost 3 bases. The CDR3 region is CASSWSGGINYEQYF. The CDR3 nucleotides are TGTGCCAGCAGTTGGTCGGGGGGTATTAACTACGAGCAGTACTTC.